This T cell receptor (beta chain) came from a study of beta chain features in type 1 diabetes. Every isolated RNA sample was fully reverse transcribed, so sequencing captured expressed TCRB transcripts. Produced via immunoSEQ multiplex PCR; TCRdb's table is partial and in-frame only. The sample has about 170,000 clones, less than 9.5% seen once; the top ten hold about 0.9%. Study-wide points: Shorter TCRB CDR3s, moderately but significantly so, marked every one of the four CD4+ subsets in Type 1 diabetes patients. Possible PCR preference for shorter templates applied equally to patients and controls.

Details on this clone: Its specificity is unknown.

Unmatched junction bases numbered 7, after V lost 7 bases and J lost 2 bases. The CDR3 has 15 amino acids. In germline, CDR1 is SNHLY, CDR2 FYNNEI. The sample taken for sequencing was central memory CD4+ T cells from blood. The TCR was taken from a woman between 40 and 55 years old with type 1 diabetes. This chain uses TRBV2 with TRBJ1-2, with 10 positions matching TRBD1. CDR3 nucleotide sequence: TGTGCCAGCATGTTAGGACAGGGGGGGAACTATGGCTACACCTTC. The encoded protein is CASMLGQGGNYGYTF. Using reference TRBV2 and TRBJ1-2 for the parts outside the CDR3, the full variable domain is EPEVTQTPSHQVTQMGQEVILRCVPISNHLYFYWYRQILGQKVEFLVSFYNNEISEKSEIFDDQFSVERPDGSNFTLKIRSTKLEDSAMYFCASMLGQGGNYGYTFGSGTRLTVV.